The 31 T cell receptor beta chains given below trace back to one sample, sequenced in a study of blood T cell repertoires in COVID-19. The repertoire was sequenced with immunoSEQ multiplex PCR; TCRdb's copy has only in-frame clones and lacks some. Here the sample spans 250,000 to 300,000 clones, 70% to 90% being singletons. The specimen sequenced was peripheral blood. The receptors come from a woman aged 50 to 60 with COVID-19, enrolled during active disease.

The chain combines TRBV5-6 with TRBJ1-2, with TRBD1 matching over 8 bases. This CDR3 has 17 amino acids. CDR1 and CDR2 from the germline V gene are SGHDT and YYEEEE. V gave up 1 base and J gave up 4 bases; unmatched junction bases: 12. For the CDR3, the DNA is TGTGCCAGCAGCTTGCTGTCGAGGACAGGGAGTGGCTATGGCTACACCTTC. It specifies CASSLLSRTGSGYGYTF.

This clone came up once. The DNA for the CDR3 is TGTGCCAGCTTCCCAGGGGCCCGTGGGTATGGCTACACCTTC. The encoded protein is CASFPGARGYGYTF. The V call is TRBV5-6, the J call TRBJ1-2; tentatively, D is TRBD1 (6 bases). Germline V gene data show CDR1 as SGHDT and CDR2 as YYEEEE. Trimming pared 7 bases from V and 5 bases from J, leaving 18 bases between. The CDR3 has 14 residues.

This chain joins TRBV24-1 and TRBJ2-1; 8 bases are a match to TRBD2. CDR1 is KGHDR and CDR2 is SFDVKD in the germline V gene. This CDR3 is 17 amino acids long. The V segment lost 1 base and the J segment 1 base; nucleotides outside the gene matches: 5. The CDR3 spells CATSDFGTRGSYNEQFF. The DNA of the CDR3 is TGTGCCACCAGTGATTTCGGGACTAGAGGATCCTACAATGAGCAGTTCTTC.

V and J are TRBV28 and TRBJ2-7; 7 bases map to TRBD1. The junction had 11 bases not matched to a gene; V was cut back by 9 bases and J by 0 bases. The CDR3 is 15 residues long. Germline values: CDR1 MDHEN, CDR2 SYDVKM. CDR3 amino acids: CASRALGTASYEQYF. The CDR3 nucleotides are TGTGCCAGTCGAGCTCTCGGGACAGCCTCCTACGAGCAGTACTTC.

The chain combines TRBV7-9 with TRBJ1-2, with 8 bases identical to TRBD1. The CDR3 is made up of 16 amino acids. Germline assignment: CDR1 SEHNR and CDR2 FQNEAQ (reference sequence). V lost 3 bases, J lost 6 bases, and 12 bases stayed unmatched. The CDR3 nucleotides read TGTGCCAGCAGCTTTGACAGGGGCCCGCGAGGGGATGGCTACACCTTC. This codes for CASSFDRGPRGDGYTF.

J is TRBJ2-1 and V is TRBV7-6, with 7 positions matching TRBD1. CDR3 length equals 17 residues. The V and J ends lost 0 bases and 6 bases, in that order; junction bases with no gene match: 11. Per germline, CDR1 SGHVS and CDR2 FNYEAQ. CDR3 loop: CASSLAMRQGSGNEQFF. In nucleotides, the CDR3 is TGTGCCAGCAGCTTAGCGATGAGACAGGGCTCGGGCAATGAGCAGTTCTTC.

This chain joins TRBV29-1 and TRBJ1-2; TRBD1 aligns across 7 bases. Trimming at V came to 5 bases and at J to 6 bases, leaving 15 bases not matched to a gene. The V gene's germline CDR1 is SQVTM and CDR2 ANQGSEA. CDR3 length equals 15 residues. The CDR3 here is CSVYYRGERKNGYTF. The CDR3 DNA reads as TGCAGCGTTTACTACAGGGGTGAAAGGAAAAATGGCTACACCTTC.

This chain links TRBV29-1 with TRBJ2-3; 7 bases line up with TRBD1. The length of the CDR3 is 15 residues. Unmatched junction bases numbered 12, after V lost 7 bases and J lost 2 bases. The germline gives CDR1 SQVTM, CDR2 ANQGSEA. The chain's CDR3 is CSEKPLGTATDTQYF. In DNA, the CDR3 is TGCAGCGAGAAACCCCTAGGGACAGCCACAGATACGCAGTATTTT.

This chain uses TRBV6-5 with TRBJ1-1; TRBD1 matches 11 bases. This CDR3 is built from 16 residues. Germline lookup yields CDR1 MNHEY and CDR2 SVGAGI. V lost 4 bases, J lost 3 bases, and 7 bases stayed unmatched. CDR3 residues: CASSLSDRGQDTEAFF. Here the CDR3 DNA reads TGTGCCAGCAGTTTATCGGACAGGGGGCAGGACACTGAAGCTTTCTTT.

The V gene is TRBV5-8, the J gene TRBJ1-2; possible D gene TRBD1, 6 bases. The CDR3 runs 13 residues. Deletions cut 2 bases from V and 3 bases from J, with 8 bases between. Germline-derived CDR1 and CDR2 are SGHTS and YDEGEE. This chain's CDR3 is CASSLWTDYGYTF. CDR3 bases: TGTGCCAGCAGCTTATGGACAGACTATGGCTACACCTTC.

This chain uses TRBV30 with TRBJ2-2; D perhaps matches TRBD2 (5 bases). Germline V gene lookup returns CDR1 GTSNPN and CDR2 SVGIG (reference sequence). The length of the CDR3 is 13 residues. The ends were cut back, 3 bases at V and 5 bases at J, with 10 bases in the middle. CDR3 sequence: CAWRAKRTGELFF. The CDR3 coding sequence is TGTGCCTGGAGAGCCAAGCGGACCGGGGAGCTGTTTTTT.

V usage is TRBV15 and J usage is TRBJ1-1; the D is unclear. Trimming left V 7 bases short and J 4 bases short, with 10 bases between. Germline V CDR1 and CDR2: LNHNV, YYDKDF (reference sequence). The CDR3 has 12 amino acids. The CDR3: CATISSGTEAFF. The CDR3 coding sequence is TGTGCCACCATTTCCTCGGGCACTGAAGCTTTCTTT. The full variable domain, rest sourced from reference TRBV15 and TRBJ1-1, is DAMVIQNPRYQVTQFGKPVTLSCSQTLNHNVMYWYQQKSSQAPKLLFHYYDKDFNNEADTPDNFQSRRPNTSFCFLDIRSPGLGDTAMYLCATISSGTEAFFGQGTRLTVV.

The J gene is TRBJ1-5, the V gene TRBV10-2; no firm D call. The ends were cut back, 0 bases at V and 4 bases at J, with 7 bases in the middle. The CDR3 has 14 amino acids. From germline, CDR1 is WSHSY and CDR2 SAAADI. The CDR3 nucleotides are TGCGCCAGCAGTGAGTCGGGCCAAAATCAGCCCCAGCATTTT. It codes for CASSESGQNQPQHF.

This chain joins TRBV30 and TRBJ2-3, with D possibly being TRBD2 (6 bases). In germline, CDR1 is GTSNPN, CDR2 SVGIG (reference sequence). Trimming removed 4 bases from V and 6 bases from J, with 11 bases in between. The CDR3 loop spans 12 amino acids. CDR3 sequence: CAWIRERDTQYF. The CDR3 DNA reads TGTGCCTGGATACGGGAGAGGGATACGCAGTATTTT.

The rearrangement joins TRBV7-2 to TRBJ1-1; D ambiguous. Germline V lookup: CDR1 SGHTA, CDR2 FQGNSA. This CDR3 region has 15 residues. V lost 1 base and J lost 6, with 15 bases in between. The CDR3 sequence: CASSLGVAGFSEAFF. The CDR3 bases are TGTGCCAGCAGCTTAGGTGTGGCGGGATTCTCTGAAGCTTTCTTT.

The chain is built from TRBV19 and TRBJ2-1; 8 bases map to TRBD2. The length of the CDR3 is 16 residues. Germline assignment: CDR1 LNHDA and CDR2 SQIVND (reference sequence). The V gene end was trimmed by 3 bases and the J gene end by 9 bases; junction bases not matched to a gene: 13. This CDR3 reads CASSIYTSGLQSEQFF. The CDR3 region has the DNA TGTGCCAGTAGTATCTACACTAGCGGACTACAAAGTGAGCAGTTCTTC.

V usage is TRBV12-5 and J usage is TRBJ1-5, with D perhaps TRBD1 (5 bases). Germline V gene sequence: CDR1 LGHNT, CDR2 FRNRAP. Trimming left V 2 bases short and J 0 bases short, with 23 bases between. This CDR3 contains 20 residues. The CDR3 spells CASGLTTTDLRPDSNQPQHF. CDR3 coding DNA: TGTGCTAGTGGTTTGACAACGACAGACCTCAGACCGGATAGCAATCAGCCCCAGCATTTT.

CDR3 bases: TGTGCCAGCAGCGAACAGGTGAACACTGAAGCTTTCTTT. Protein: CASSEQVNTEAFF. V gene TRBV11-3 combines with J gene TRBJ1-1; TRBD1 is a possible D gene (5 bases). V dropped 5 bases and J dropped 0 bases, with 7 bases sitting between them. The germline V gene has CDR1 SGHNT and CDR2 YENEEA. CDR3 length: 13 amino acids.

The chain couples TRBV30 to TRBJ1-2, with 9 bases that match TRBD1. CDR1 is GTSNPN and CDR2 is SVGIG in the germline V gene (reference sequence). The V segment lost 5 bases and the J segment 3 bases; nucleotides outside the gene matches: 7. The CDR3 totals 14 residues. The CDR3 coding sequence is TGTGCCTGGCGAGGACAGGGGTTTGACTATGGCTACACCTTC. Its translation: CAWRGQGFDYGYTF.

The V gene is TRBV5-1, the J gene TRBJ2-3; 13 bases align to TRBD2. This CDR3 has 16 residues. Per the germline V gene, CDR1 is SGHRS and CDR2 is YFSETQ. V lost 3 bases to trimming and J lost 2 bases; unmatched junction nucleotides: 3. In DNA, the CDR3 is TGCGCCAGCAGCTCGGGACTAGCGGGGATCACAGATACGCAGTATTTT. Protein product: CASSSGLAGITDTQYF. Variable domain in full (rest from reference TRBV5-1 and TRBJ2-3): KAGVTQTPRYLIKTRGQQVTLSCSPISGHRSVSWYQQTPGQGLQFLFEYFSETQRNKGNFPGRFSGRQFSNSRSEMNVSTLELGDSALYLCASSSGLAGITDTQYFGPGTRLTVL.

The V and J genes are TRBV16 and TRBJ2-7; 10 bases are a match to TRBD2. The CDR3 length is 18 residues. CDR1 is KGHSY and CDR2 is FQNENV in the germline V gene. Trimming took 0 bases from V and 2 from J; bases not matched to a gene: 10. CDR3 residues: CASSQSVLAGAKAYEQYF. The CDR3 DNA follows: TGTGCCAGCAGCCAATCTGTCCTAGCGGGAGCGAAAGCCTACGAGCAGTACTTC.

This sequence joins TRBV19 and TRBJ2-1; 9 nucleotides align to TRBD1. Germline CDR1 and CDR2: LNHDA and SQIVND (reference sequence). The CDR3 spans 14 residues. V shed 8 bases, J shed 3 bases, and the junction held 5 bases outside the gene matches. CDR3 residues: CASRDRVGYNEQFF. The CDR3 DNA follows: TGTGCCAGTCGGGACAGGGTCGGCTACAATGAGCAGTTCTTC.

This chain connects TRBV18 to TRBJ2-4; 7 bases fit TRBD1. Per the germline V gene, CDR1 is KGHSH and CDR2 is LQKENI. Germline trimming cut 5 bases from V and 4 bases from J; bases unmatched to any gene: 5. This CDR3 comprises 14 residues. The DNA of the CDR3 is TGTGCCAGCTCAGCCGGGACAGCTAAAAACATTCAGTACTTC. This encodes CASSAGTAKNIQYF.

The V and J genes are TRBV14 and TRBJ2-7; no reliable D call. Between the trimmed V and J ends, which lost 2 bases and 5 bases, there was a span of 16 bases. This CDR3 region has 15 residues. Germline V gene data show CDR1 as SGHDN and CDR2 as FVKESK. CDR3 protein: CASSQFGGTNDEQYF. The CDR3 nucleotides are TGTGCCAGCAGCCAATTTGGCGGCACAAACGACGAGCAGTACTTC.

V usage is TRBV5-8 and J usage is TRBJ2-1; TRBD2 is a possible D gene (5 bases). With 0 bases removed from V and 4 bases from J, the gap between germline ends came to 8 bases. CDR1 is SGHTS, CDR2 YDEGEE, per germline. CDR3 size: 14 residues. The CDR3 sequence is CASSLGGLYNEQFF. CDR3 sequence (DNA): TGTGCCAGCAGCTTGGGAGGGTTGTACAATGAGCAGTTCTTC.

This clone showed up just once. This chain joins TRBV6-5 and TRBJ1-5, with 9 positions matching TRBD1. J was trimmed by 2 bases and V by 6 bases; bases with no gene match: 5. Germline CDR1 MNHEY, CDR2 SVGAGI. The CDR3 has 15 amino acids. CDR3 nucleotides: TGTGCCAGCAGACCGGGACAGGGACGCAATCAGCCCCAGCATTTT. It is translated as CASRPGQGRNQPQHF.

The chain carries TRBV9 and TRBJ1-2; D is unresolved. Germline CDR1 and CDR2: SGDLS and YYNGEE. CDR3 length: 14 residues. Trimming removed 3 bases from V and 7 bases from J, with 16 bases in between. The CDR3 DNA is TGTGCCAGCAGCGCCCCATTCGTTCGTAGTGGCTACACCTTC. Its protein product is CASSAPFVRSGYTF.

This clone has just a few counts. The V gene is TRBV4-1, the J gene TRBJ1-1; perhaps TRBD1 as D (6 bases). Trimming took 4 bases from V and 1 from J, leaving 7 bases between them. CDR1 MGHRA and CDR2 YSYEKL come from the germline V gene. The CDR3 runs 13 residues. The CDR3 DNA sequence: TGCGCCAGCAGCCTACAGGGGAACACTGAAGCTTTCTTT. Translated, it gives CASSLQGNTEAFF.

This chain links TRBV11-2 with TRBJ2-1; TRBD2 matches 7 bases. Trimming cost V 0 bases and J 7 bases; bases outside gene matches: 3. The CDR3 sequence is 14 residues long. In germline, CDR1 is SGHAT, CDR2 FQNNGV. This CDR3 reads CASSLDGTTNEQFF. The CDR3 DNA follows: TGTGCCAGCAGCTTAGACGGGACTACGAATGAGCAGTTCTTC.

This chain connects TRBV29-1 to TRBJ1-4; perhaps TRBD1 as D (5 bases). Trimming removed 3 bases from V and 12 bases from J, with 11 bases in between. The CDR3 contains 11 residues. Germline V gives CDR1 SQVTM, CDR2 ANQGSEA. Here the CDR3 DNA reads TGCAGCGTTGAGGTAGGGGCTCAACTGTTTTTT. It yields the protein CSVEVGAQLFF.

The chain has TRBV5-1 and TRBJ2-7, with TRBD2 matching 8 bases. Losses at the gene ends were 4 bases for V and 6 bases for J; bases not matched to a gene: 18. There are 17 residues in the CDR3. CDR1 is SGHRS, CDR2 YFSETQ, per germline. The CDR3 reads CASSRGGGILAGREQYF. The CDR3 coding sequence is TGCGCCAGCAGCCGGGGAGGGGGGATCCTAGCGGGTCGCGAGCAGTACTTC. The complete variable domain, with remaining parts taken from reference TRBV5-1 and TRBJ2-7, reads KAGVTQTPRYLIKTRGQQVTLSCSPISGHRSVSWYQQTPGQGLQFLFEYFSETQRNKGNFPGRFSGRQFSNSRSEMNVSTLELGDSALYLCASSRGGGILAGREQYFGPGTRLTVT.